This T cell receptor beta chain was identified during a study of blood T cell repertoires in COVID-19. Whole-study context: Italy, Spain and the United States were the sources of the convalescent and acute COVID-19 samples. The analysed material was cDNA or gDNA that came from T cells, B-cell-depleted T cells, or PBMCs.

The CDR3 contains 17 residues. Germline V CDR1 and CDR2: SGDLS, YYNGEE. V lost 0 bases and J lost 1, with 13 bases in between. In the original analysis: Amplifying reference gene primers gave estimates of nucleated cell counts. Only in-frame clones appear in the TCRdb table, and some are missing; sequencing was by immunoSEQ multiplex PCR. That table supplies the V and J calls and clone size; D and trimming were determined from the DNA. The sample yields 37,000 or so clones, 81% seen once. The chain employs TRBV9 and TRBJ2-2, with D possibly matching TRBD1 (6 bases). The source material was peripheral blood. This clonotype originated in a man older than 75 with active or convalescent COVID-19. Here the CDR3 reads CASSVEGGPQNTGELFF. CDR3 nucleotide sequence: TGTGCCAGCAGCGTAGAAGGGGGACCTCAGAACACCGGGGAGCTGTTTTTT.